This TCR beta chain was sequenced in a study of T-cell memory formation after mild COVID-19. In the study overall: Most TCR clusters belonged to a single donor. Study-wide findings and caveats: Confirmation of SARS-CoV-2 specificity was lacking for second-wave clones peaking day 37. Contracting clones from day 15 to 85 had balanced CD4/CD8; later expanders favoured CD4+.

It was 5'RACE with constant-segment primers that produced the TCR alpha and TCR beta cDNA libraries, which carried sample barcodes and UMIs. TCRdb re-derived calls from the 5' RACE reads in MiXCR, one entry per CDR3 protein. The sample contains some 450,000 distinct CDR3 sequences, more than 15% of which appear only once. The CDR3 is made up of 16 amino acids. Germline-derived CDR1 and CDR2 are MRHNA and SNTAGT. V gave up 2 bases and J gave up 2 bases, with 14 bases separating them. This clonotype was counted ten times or more. Its antigen is still unknown. Sequencing was carried out using PBMCs or a T cell subset sorted from them (not recorded which). The sequence derives from a man between 18 and 29 years old who had mild COVID-19 (a few samples of this study predate the infection). Cell type and time point are not known. V is TRBV6-4 and J is TRBJ2-3, with D possibly being TRBD2 (5 bases). The CDR3: CASSDTSGSATDTQYF. CDR3 sequence (DNA): TGTGCCAGCAGTGACACGTCGGGGAGCGCCACAGATACGCAGTATTTT.